This T cell receptor beta chain was retrieved from a study of siplizumab effects on memory and regulatory T cells. General observations from the study: The naive T cell population seemed more diverse than memory cells and seemed a major contributor to the alloresponse. Proliferating Tregs from siplizumab cultures lacked functional confirmation of suppression.

About 10^5 TCR templates were assayed per sample. Generated by immunoSEQ multiplex PCR, the TCRdb table keeps only in-frame clones and is missing some. Of 50,000 to 75,000 clones listed, less than 80% were seen once; the top ten hold approximately 0.38%. J lost 8 bases, V lost 11 bases, and 12 bases had no gene match. This CDR3 has 15 amino acids. Per the germline V gene, CDR1 is SGHNT and CDR2 is YENEEA. In the case of this clone: The antigen is unknown.

Sequencing was carried out using memory CD4+ T cells sorted from blood. This sequence originates from a human donor in good health. The V and J genes are TRBV11-3 and TRBJ2-2; 12 nucleotides agree with TRBD2. The CDR3 loop reads CASEGTSGLGGELFF. As DNA, the CDR3 is TGTGCCTCGGAAGGGACTAGCGGGTTAGGGGGGGAGCTGTTTTTT.